The entry that follows covers one T cell receptor beta chain sequence. Trimming cost V 3 bases and J 2 bases, with 17 bases left between them. The CDR3 consists of 17 residues. Germline V gene data show CDR1 as ENHRY and CDR2 as SYGVKD. Sequencing was performed with immunoSEQ multiplex PCR; in TCRdb, only in-frame clones are kept and a portion is missing. The data show hundreds of thousands of clones, 86% seen once. This specimen comes from a study of cytomegalovirus exposure and HLA in healthy donors. Across the study: The roughly 110 validation repertoires were reported in a later analysis to have been generated on the same platform as the roughly 720 first-cohort repertoires.

The chain uses TRBV10-3 and TRBJ2-4; weak D call: TRBD2 (6 bases). Sequencing was done on a sample of PBMCs. The receptor's source is a woman younger than 30 in good health and CMV-seronegative. CDR3: CAISDPGSGSTKNIQYF. CDR3 nucleotides: TGTGCCATCAGTGACCCCGGGAGCGGGTCCACCAAAAACATTCAGTACTTC.